Included here is one T cell receptor (beta chain) sequence, with context. The sample is drawn from a study of blood T cell repertoires in COVID-19. The V and J ends lost 5 bases and 4 bases, in that order; junction bases with no gene match: 6. The CDR3 is 14 residues long. Germline V lookup: CDR1 SGHNT, CDR2 YENEEA. Produced via immunoSEQ multiplex PCR; TCRdb's table is partial and in-frame only. Found here are 150,000 to 200,000 clones, about 88% of them singletons; the top ten hold more than 25%. The chain links TRBV11-3 to TRBJ1-1; 8 bases align to TRBD1. This TCR was recovered from a man aged 60-69 years with acute or convalescent COVID-19. The specimen was peripheral blood. The chain's CDR3 is CASSLGTGPTEAFF. CDR3 nucleotides: TGTGCCAGCAGCCTCGGGACAGGTCCCACTGAAGCTTTCTTT.